This TCR beta chain was documented in a study of early stage breast cancer tumors. This clone was counted between two and nine times. Germline V gives CDR1 SGHVS, CDR2 FQNEAQ. The ends were cut back, 2 bases at V and 1 base at J, with 17 bases in the middle. The CDR3 length is 17 residues. TCRdb's table, derived via immunoSEQ multiplex PCR, lists solely in-frame clones and lacks some. The data contain 25,000 to 30,000 clones, less than 85% of them singletons. V is TRBV7-8 and J is TRBJ2-5; possible D gene TRBD2, 6 bases. The receptor was derived from a person aged 55 to 75 with breast cancer. Material for sequencing was blood. The CDR3 coding sequence is TGTGCCAGCAGCTTACGTGGGGGAGGACTATCCCAAGAGACCCAGTACTTC. Translation: CASSLRGGGLSQETQYF. The variable domain in full, completed from reference TRBV7-8 and TRBJ2-5, reads GAGVSQSPRYKVAKRGQDVALRCDPISGHVSLFWYQQALGQGPEFLTYFQNEAQLDKSGLPSDRFFAERPEGSVSTLKIQRTQQEDSAVYLCASSLRGGGLSQETQYFGPGTRLLVL.